This T cell receptor (beta chain) was retrieved from a study of vaccination and CD4 T cells after COVID-19. Overall study: The stimulating agents, overlapping spike peptides, came from SARS-CoV-2, HCoV-NL63, HCoV-OC43 and HCoV-229E.

The treatment was: approximately 9-day PBMC culture with coronavirus spike peptide pools or control peptides (ViraFEST assay). Dates of PCR positivity, March to December 2020, preceded the US Alpha, Beta and Delta variants. The Oncomine TCR Beta short-read assay sequenced DNA from cultured CD4+ T cells. TCRdb independently ran MiXCR on the PCR reads; one entry per CDR3 protein. This sample has about 4,000 distinct CDR3 sequences; roughly 40% occur once, and the top ten carry 25% to 30%. Per the germline V gene, CDR1 is KGHSH and CDR2 is LQKENI. This CDR3 is 15 amino acids long. V shed 4 bases and J shed 5 bases, with 17 bases lying between them. Regarding the study as a whole: Early post-infection timepoints were missing, and relatively few convalescent patients were studied.

Concerning this clonotype itself: Antigen specificity is unknown.

Sequencing input: CD4+ T cells from blood, cultured in vitro. This TCR derives from a human donor who had recovered from COVID-19. This sequence joins TRBV18 and TRBJ1-1, with a tentative D call TRBD1 (6 bases). The CDR3 here is CASSRHPTGETEAFF. CDR3 sequence (DNA): TGTGCCAGCTCACGCCACCCGACAGGCGAGACTGAAGCTTTCTTT.